This TCR beta chain derives from a study of blood T cell repertoires in COVID-19. Only in-frame clones appear in the TCRdb table, and some are missing; sequencing was by immunoSEQ multiplex PCR. Among roughly 140,000 clones listed, more than 75% were seen once. The sequenced sample consisted of PBMCs or T cells enriched from blood (not recorded which). The receptor was derived from a man aged 60-69 years who had recovered from COVID-19.

The DNA for the CDR3 is TGTGCCAGCAGCTCGCGGGCTAGCGGGTGGGCCGTAGAGACCCAGTACTTC. Translated: CASSSRASGWAVETQYF. The rearrangement uses TRBV3-1 (or the pseudogene TRBV3-2) and TRBJ2-5, with 8 bases identical to TRBD2. CDR1 and CDR2 from the germline V gene are LGHDT and YNNKEL (reference sequence). Trimming removed 5 bases from V and 4 bases from J; junction bases left unmatched: 15. This CDR3 comprises 17 residues.